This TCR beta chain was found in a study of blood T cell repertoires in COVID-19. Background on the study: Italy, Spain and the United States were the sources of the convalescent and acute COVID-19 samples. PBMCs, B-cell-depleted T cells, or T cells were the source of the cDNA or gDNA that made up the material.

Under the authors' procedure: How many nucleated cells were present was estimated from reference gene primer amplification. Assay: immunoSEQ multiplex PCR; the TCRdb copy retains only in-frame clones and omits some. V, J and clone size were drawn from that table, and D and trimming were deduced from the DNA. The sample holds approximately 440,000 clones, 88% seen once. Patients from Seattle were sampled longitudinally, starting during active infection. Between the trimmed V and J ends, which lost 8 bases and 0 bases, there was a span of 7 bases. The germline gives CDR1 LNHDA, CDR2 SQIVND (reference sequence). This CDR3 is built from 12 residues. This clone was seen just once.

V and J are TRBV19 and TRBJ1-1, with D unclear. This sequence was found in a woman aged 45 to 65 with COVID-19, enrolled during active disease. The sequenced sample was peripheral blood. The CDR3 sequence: CASWRMNTEAFF. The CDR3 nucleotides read TGTGCCAGTTGGCGGATGAACACTGAAGCTTTCTTT.